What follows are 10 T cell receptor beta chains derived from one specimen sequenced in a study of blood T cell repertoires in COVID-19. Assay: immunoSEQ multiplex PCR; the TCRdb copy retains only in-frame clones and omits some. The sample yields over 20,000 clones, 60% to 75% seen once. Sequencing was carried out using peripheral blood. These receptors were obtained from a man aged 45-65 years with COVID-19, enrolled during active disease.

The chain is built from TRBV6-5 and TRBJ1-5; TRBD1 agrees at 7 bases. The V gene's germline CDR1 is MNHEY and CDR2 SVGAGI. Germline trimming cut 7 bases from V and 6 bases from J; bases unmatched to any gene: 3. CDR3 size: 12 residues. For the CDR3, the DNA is TGTGCCAGCAACAACAGGGGTCAGCCCCAGCATTTT. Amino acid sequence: CASNNRGQPQHF.

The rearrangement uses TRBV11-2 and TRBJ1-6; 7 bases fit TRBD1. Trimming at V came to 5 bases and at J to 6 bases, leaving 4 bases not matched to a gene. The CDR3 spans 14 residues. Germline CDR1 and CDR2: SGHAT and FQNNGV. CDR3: CASSPGQTNSPLHF. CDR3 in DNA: TGTGCCAGCAGCCCGGGACAGACTAATTCACCCCTCCACTTT.

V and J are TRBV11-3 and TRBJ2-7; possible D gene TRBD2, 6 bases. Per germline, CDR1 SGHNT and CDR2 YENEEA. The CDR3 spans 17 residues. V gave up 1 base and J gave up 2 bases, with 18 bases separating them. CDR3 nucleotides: TGTGCCAGCAGCTTAGGGGTCCTTACGGGAGAGGCCTACGAGCAGTACTTC. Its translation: CASSLGVLTGEAYEQYF.

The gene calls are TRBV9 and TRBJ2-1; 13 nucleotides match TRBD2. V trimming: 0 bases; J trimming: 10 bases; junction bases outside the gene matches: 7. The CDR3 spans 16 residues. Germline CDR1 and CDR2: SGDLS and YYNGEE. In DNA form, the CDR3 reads TGTGCCAGCAGCGTAGCTACTTTGGGACTAGCGGGGGAGCAGTTCTTC. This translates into CASSVATLGLAGEQFF.

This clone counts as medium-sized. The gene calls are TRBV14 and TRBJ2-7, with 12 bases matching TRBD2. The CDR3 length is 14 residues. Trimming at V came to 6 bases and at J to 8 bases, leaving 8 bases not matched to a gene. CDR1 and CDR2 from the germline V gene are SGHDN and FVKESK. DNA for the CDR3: TGTGCCAGCAGTCTACTGACTAGCGGGAGCAAGCAGTACTTC. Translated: CASSLLTSGSKQYF.

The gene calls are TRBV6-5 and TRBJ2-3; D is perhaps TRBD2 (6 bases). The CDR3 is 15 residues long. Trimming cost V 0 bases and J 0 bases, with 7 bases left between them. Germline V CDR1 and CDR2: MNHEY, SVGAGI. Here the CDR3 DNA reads TGTGCCAGCAGTTACTCTAGCGGTAGCACAGATACGCAGTATTTT. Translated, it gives CASSYSSGSTDTQYF.

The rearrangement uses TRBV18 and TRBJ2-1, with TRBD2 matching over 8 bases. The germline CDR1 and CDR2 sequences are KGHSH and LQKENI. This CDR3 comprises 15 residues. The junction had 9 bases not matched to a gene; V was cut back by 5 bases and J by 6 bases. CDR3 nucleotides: TGTGCCAGCTCATCCCATAGCGGGGCGGGCAATGAGCAGTTCTTC. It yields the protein CASSSHSGAGNEQFF.

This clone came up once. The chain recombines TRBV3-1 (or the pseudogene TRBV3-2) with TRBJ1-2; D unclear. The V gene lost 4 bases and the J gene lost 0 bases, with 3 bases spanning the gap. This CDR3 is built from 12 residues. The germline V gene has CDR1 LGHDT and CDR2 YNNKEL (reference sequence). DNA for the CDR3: TGTGCCAGCAGCCCCTCTAACTATGGCTACACCTTC. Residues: CASSPSNYGYTF.

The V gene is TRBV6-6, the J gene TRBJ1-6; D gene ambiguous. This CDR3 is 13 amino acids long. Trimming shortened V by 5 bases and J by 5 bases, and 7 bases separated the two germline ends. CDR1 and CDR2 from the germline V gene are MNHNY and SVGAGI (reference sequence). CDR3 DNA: TGTGCCAGCAGTCAATCCGATAATTCACCCCTCCACTTT. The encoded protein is CASSQSDNSPLHF.

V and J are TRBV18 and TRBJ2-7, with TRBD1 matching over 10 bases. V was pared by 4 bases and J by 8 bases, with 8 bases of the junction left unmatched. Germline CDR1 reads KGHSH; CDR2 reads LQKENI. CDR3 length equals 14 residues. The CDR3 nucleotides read TGTGCCAGCTCACTCGGGACAGGGGAATTCCAGCAGTACTTC. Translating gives CASSLGTGEFQQYF.